One TCR beta chain is described in this entry. The data were taken from a study of OX40 agonist ivuxolimab in advanced cancers. Study at large: Given to patients was ivuxolimab, an agonistic anti-OX40 (CD134) antibody. The dose-escalation cohort had hepatocellular carcinoma, melanoma, renal cell or head and neck cancer. Enrollees could have had prior anti-PD-1, anti-PD-L1 or anti-CTLA-4 therapy, which over 35% had received.

Germline CDR1 reads MDHEN; CDR2 reads SYDVKM. CDR3 length: 18 residues. Unmatched junction bases numbered 2, after V lost 0 bases and J lost 0 bases. The data were produced by immunoSEQ multiplex PCR, yet TCRdb's version contains in-frame clones alone and is incomplete. The sample holds tens of thousands of clones; approximately 93% are singletons and the top ten take around 20%. The rearrangement joins TRBV28 to TRBJ2-6, with TRBD1 identical over 10 bases. The receptor was derived from an adult with an advanced solid tumor such as melanoma, head and neck, liver or kidney cancer. The starting material was CD4+ or CD8+ T cells sorted from blood, obtained in a trial of the OX40 agonist ivuxolimab. The CDR3 nucleotides are TGTGCCAGCAGTTTATGGACAGGGGGCAACTCTGGGGCCAACGTCCTGACTTTC. The encoded protein is CASSLWTGGNSGANVLTF.